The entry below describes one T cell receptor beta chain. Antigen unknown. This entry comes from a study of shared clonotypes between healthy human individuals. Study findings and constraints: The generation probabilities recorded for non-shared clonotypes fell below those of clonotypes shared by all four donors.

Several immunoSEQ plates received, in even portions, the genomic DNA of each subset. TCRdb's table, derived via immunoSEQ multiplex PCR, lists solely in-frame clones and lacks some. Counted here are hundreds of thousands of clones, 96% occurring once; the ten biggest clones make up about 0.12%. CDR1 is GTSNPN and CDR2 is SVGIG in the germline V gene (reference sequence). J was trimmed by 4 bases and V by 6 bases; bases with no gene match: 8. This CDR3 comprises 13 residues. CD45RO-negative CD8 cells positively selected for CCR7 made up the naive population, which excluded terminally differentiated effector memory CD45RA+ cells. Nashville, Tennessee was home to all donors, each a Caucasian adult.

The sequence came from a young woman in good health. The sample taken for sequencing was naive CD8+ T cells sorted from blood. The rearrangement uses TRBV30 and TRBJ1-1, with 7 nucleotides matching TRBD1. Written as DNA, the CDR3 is TGTGCCTGCGGGACAGACGGGACCACTGAAGCTTTCTTT. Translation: CACGTDGTTEAFF.